A single sample is the source of the 28 T cell receptor beta chains below, sequenced in a study of technical replicates of blood from a handful of donors. Clones were sequenced by immunoSEQ multiplex PCR, and TCRdb holds only the in-frame ones, with some missing. The table lists 90,000 to 100,000 clones, over 85% of them singletons. Sequencing was performed on T cells isolated from PBMCs. These receptors originate from a human donor in good health.

This chain uses TRBV29-1 with TRBJ2-1, with TRBD1 matching 10 bases. CDR3 length equals 14 residues. CDR1 SQVTM and CDR2 ANQGSEA come from the germline V gene. The V segment lost 4 bases and the J segment 4 bases; nucleotides outside the gene matches: 4. The CDR3 sequence: CSVGGTGAYNEQFF. The CDR3 nucleotides read TGCAGCGTTGGGGGGACAGGGGCGTACAATGAGCAGTTCTTC.

In DNA form, the CDR3 reads TGTGCCAGTAGTTCAAGGGACATCCACTACGAGCAGTACTTC. Translation gives CASSSRDIHYEQYF. The genes are TRBV19 and TRBJ2-7, with a possible D match to TRBD1 (6 bases). Germline-derived CDR1 and CDR2 are LNHDA and SQIVND (reference sequence). V was pared by 5 bases and J by 3 bases, with 14 bases between. The CDR3 consists of 14 residues.

The gene calls are TRBV5-1 and TRBJ1-2; the D is unclear. Trimming removed 6 bases at V and 6 bases at J, with 9 bases between. The germline CDR1 and CDR2 sequences are SGHRS and YFSETQ. The CDR3 runs to 11 residues. Written as DNA, the CDR3 is TGCGCCAGCATTGAGATCCATGGCTACACCTTC. This gives the protein CASIEIHGYTF.

The chain couples TRBV27 to TRBJ2-2, with TRBD2 as a possible D gene (6 bases). CDR1 MNHEY and CDR2 SMNVEV come from the germline V gene (reference sequence). V shed 0 bases and J shed 2 bases, with 13 bases lying between them. This CDR3 is 17 amino acids long. The CDR3 loop is CASSLSGRDSNTGELFF. The CDR3 DNA sequence: TGTGCCAGCAGTTTATCCGGGAGAGACAGCAACACCGGGGAGCTGTTTTTT.

This chain connects TRBV1 to TRBJ1-2. TRBV1 is assigned pseudogene status. CDR3 length: 15 amino acids. The CDR3 sequence is CTSSQDRDCNYGYTF. CDR3 nucleotides: TGCACCAGCAGCCAAGATCGCGACTGTAACTATGGCTACACCTTC.

J is TRBJ2-1 and V is TRBV29-1; tentatively, D is TRBD2 (6 bases). Trimming pared 4 bases from V and 0 bases from J, leaving 16 bases between. Looked up from germline, CDR1 is SQVTM and CDR2 is ANQGSEA. The CDR3 is 16 amino acids. DNA of the CDR3: TGCAGCGTTGGGCGTTGGGGGGAACCCTCCTACAATGAGCAGTTCTTC. Encoded protein: CSVGRWGEPSYNEQFF.

This chain joins TRBV7-2 and TRBJ1-6, with 9 positions matching TRBD1. The CDR3 spans 14 residues. Germline CDR1 and CDR2: SGHTA and FQGNSA. Germline trimming cut 3 bases from V and 10 bases from J; bases unmatched to any gene: 4. The CDR3 reads CASSLDRGVSPLHF. The CDR3, as DNA: TGTGCCAGCAGCTTGGACAGGGGAGTGTCACCCCTCCACTTT.

The chain joins TRBV4-2 to TRBJ1-4, with 7 bases lining up with TRBD1. The junction had 6 bases not matched to a gene; V was cut back by 6 bases and J by 5 bases. The CDR3 totals 14 residues. Germline CDR1 LGHNA, CDR2 YNFKEQ. CDR3 in amino acids: CASSPLTGNEKLFF. In nucleotides, the CDR3 is TGTGCCAGCAGTCCCTTGACAGGGAATGAAAAACTGTTTTTT.

The chain uses TRBV5-4 and TRBJ2-3; tentative D call: TRBD2 (6 bases). This CDR3 spans 13 amino acids. Germline assignment: CDR1 SGHNT and CDR2 YYREEE (reference sequence). V lost 1 base and J 5 bases, leaving 8 bases between the germline ends. The CDR3 loop reads CASSLRGGDTQYF. Written as DNA, the CDR3 is TGTGCCAGCAGCTTGCGGGGAGGAGATACGCAGTATTTT.

The chain joins TRBV6-5 to TRBJ1-1; the D gene is possibly TRBD1 (5 bases). The ends were cut back, 3 bases at V and 7 bases at J, with 6 bases in the middle. There are 11 residues in the CDR3. The germline V gene has CDR1 MNHEY and CDR2 SVGAGI. The CDR3 region has the DNA TGTGCCAGCAGTTATGGACATGAAGCTTTCTTT. This codes for CASSYGHEAFF.

The chain couples TRBV7-9 to TRBJ2-3, with 10 bases fitting TRBD2. The CDR3 runs to 18 residues. Germline V gene lookup returns CDR1 SEHNR and CDR2 FQNEAQ (reference sequence). The V and J ends lost 0 bases and 2 bases, in that order; junction bases with no gene match: 8. CDR3 amino acids: CASSLAPLAGVITDTQYF. Here the CDR3 DNA reads TGTGCCAGCAGCTTAGCCCCTCTAGCGGGAGTCATCACAGATACGCAGTATTTT.

The chain links TRBV9 to TRBJ2-5, with TRBD2 matching over 7 bases. V lost 3 bases, J lost 5 bases, and 10 bases stayed unmatched. The germline gives CDR1 SGDLS, CDR2 YYNGEE. The CDR3 consists of 15 residues. CDR3 bases: TGTGCCAGCAGCGAACAGGCGGGAGTAGGGGAGACCCAGTACTTC. This codes for CASSEQAGVGETQYF.

The chain couples TRBV5-1 to TRBJ2-1; 11 bases are shared with TRBD2. Germline V gene lookup returns CDR1 SGHRS and CDR2 YFSETQ. With V trimmed by 4 bases and J by 0 bases, 3 bases remained unmatched. The CDR3 has 16 residues. CDR3 sequence: CASSLGTSGSYNEQFF. The CDR3 DNA reads TGCGCCAGCAGCCTCGGGACTAGCGGCTCCTACAATGAGCAGTTCTTC. The whole variable domain, remainder taken from reference TRBV5-1 and TRBJ2-1, is KAGVTQTPRYLIKTRGQQVTLSCSPISGHRSVSWYQQTPGQGLQFLFEYFSETQRNKGNFPGRFSGRQFSNSRSEMNVSTLELGDSALYLCASSLGTSGSYNEQFFGPGTRLTVL.

V is TRBV19 and J is TRBJ2-1; the D gene is possibly TRBD2 (5 bases). In germline, CDR1 is LNHDA, CDR2 SQIVND (reference sequence). The CDR3 spans 17 residues. The V end was cut by 7 bases, the J end by 2 bases, with 21 bases between. CDR3 bases: TGTGCCAGTACGACGCTGGAAAACTCCGGGACCTACAATGAGCAGTTCTTC. It is translated as CASTTLENSGTYNEQFF.

The chain links TRBV29-1 to TRBJ2-7; D remains ambiguous. Deletions cut 5 bases from V and 4 bases from J, with 9 bases between. This CDR3 is built from 11 residues. Germline V CDR1 and CDR2: SQVTM, ANQGSEA. CDR3 nucleotides: TGCAGCGTTACCACAGAATACGAGCAGTACTTC. Residues: CSVTTEYEQYF.

This chain joins TRBV6-1 and TRBJ1-3; TRBD1 is a possible D gene (6 bases). Trimming took off 5 bases at V and 5 bases at J, with 13 bases between the two ends. Per germline, CDR1 MNHNS and CDR2 SASEGT. CDR3 size: 14 residues. The CDR3 loop reads CASSFQGNRNTIYF. For the CDR3, the DNA is TGTGCCAGCAGTTTCCAGGGGAATCGAAACACCATATATTTT.

The chain is built from TRBV5-4 and TRBJ1-1; weak D call: TRBD1 (6 bases). The CDR3 runs to 13 residues. V lost 2 bases, J lost 8 bases, and 13 bases lay in between. CDR1 and CDR2 (germline): SGHNT, YYREEE (reference sequence). CDR3 amino acids: CASSFRGGREAFF. The CDR3 region has the DNA TGTGCCAGCAGCTTTAGGGGGGGGCGAGAAGCTTTCTTT.

The CDR3 DNA sequence: TGTGCCATAGGACTAGCGGGAGGGAGCACAGATACGCAGTATTTT. Amino acid sequence: CAIGLAGGSTDTQYF. The chain joins TRBV5-8 to TRBJ2-3; 15 nucleotides match TRBD2. CDR1 SGHTS and CDR2 YDEGEE come from the germline V gene. This CDR3 spans 15 amino acids. With 9 bases clipped from V and 0 bases from J, the junction kept 2 bases outside the gene matches.

V usage is TRBV10-3 and J usage is TRBJ2-7, with 10 bases fitting TRBD2. Trimming cost V 6 bases and J 2 bases; bases outside gene matches: 7. This CDR3 has 15 residues. The V gene's germline CDR1 is ENHRY and CDR2 SYGVKD. This CDR3 is CAISQLAGQTYEQYF. The CDR3 coding sequence is TGTGCCATCAGCCAACTAGCGGGGCAAACCTACGAGCAGTACTTC.

The chain couples TRBV29-1 to TRBJ1-2; unclear D gene. The CDR3 length is 14 residues. Germline V gene lookup returns CDR1 SQVTM and CDR2 ANQGSEA. Trimming removed 2 bases from V and 6 bases from J, with 16 bases in between. The CDR3 reads CSVESPGIPDGYTF. The CDR3 DNA reads as TGCAGCGTTGAATCGCCAGGTATACCGGATGGCTACACCTTC.

The rearrangement joins TRBV7-9 to TRBJ2-7; D possibly corresponds to TRBD1 (6 bases). Between the trimmed V and J ends, which lost 5 bases and 4 bases, there was a span of 12 bases. The germline V gene has CDR1 SEHNR and CDR2 FQNEAQ (reference sequence). The CDR3 is 13 amino acids. CDR3 nucleotide sequence: TGTGCCAGCAGCCCGATGGGGGCGTACGAGCAGTACTTC. Protein sequence: CASSPMGAYEQYF.

This clone was detected only once. The rearrangement joins TRBV28 to TRBJ2-2; 10 nucleotides agree with TRBD2. V lost 11 bases to trimming and J lost 7 bases; unmatched junction nucleotides: 7. This CDR3 spans 13 amino acids. Germline CDR1 reads MDHEN; CDR2 reads SYDVKM. CDR3 loop: CAGTSVVGGELFF. The CDR3 region has the DNA TGTGCCGGGACTAGCGTGGTAGGCGGGGAGCTGTTTTTT.

CDR3: CASSGRSGLNTEAFF. DNA for the CDR3: TGTGCCAGCAGTGGTAGATCAGGGTTAAACACTGAAGCTTTCTTT. The rearrangement joins TRBV27 to TRBJ1-1; D perhaps matches TRBD1 (5 bases). V was cut by 5 bases and J by 2 bases, with 15 bases left in between. CDR1 and CDR2 (germline): MNHEY, SMNVEV (reference sequence). The CDR3 has 15 residues.

The chain recombines TRBV6-1 with TRBJ2-5, with 8 bases fitting TRBD2. There are 14 residues in the CDR3. The V gene's germline CDR1 is MNHNS and CDR2 SASEGT. Trimming removed 8 bases from V and 2 bases from J; junction bases left unmatched: 7. The CDR3: CASSLTGGQETQYF. In nucleotides, the CDR3 is TGTGCCAGCTCCTTAACGGGAGGGCAAGAGACCCAGTACTTC.

This clone was observed a single time. V gene TRBV5-1 combines with J gene TRBJ1-1, with a tentative D call TRBD1 (5 bases). Trimming took 8 bases from V and 7 from J, leaving 12 bases between them. Germline CDR1 is SGHRS and CDR2 is YFSETQ. This CDR3 is built from 11 residues. CDR3 residues: CASRRDVEAFF. CDR3 in DNA: TGCGCCAGTCGGAGGGACGTTGAAGCTTTCTTT.

The chain couples TRBV19 to TRBJ2-3; perhaps TRBD1 as D (6 bases). This CDR3 is 14 amino acids long. V was trimmed by 6 bases and J by 2 bases, leaving 12 bases between them. In germline, CDR1 is LNHDA, CDR2 SQIVND (reference sequence). The CDR3 loop is CASSHDRITDTQYF. The CDR3 DNA sequence: TGTGCCAGTAGCCATGACAGGATCACAGATACGCAGTATTTT.

This clone was detected once. This chain joins TRBV7-9 and TRBJ1-2; tentatively, D is TRBD1 (5 bases). This CDR3 comprises 14 residues. CDR1 is SEHNR, CDR2 FQNEAQ, per germline (reference sequence). With 3 bases removed from V and 8 bases from J, the gap between germline ends came to 16 bases. CDR3 nucleotides: TGTGCCAGCAGCTTGGGGGGAGGGATAGAAGGCTACACCTTC. Its protein is CASSLGGGIEGYTF.

There are a few counts of this clone. The CDR3 sequence: CASRPGTYNEQFF. The DNA for the CDR3 is TGTGCCAGTAGGCCAGGTACCTACAATGAGCAGTTCTTC. The rearrangement links TRBV19 to TRBJ2-1, with no clear D. This CDR3 is built from 13 residues. V gave up 6 bases and J gave up 2 bases, with 8 bases separating them. Per the germline V gene, CDR1 is LNHDA and CDR2 is SQIVND (reference sequence).